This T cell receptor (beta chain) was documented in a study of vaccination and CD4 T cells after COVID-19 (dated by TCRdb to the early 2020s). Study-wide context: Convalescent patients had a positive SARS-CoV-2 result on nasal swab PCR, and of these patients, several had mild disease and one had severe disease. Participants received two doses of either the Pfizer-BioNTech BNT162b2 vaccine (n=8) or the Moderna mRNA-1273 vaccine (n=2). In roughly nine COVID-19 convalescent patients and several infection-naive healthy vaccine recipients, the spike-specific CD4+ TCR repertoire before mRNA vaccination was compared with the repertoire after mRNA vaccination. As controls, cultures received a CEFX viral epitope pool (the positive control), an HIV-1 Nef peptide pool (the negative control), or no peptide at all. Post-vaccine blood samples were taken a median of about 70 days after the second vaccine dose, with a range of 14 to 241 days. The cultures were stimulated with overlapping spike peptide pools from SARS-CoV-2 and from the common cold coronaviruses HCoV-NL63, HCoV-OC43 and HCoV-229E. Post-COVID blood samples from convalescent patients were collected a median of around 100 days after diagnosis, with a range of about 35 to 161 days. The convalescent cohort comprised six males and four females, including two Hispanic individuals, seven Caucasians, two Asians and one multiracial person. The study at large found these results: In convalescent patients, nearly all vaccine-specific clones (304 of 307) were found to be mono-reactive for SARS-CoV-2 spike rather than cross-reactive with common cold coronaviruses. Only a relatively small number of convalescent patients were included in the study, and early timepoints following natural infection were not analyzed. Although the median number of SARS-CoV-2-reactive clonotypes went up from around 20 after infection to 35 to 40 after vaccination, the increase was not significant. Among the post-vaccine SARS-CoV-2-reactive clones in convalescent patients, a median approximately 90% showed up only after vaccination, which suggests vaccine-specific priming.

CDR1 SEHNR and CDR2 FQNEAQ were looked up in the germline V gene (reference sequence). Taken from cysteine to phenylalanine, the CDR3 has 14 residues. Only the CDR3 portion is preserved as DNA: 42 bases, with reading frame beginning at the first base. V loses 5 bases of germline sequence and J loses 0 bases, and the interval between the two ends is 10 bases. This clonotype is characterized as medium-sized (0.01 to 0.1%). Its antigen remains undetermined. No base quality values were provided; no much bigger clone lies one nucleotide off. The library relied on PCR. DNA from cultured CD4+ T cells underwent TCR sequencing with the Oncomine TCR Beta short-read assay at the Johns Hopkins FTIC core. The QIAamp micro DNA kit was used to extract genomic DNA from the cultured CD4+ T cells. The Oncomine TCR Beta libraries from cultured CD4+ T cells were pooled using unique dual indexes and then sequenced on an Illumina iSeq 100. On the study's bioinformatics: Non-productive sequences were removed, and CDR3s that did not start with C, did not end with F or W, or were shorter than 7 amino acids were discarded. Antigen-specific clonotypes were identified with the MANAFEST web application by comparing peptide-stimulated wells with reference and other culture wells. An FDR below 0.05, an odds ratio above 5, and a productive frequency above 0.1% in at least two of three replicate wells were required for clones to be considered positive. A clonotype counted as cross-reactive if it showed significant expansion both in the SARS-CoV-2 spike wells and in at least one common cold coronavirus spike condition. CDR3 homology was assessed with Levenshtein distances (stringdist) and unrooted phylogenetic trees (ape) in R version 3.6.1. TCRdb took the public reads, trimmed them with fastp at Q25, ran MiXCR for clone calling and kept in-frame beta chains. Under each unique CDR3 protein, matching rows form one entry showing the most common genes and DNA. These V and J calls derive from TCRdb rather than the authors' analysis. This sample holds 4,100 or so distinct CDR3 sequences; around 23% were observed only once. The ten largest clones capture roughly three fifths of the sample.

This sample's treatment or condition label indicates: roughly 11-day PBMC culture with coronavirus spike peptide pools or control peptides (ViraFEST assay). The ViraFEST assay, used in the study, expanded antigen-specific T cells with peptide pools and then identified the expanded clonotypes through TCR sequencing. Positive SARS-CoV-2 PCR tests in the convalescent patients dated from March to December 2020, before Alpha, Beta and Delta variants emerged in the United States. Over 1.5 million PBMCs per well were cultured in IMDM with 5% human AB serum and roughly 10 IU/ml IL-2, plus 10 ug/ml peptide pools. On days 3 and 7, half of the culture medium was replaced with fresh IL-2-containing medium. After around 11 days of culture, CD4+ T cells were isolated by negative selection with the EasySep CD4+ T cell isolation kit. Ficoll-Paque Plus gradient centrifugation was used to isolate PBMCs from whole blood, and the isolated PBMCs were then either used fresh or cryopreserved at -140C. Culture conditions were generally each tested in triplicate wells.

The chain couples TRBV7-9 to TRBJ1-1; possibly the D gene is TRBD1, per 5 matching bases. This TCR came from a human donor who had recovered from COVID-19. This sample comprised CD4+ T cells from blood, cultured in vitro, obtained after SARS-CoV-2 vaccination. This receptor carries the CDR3 CASSPQGMNTEAFF. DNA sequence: TGTGCCAGCAGCCCTCAGGGCATGAACACTGAAGCTTTCTTT.